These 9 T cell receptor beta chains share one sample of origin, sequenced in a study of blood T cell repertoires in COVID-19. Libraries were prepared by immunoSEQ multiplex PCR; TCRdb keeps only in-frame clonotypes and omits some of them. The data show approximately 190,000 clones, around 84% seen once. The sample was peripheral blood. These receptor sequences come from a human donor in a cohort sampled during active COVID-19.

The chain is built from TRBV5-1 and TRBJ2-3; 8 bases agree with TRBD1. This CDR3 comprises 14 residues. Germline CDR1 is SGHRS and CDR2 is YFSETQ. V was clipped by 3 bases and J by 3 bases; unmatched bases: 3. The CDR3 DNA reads TGCGCCAGCAGCTCCCGGACAGGGACAGATACGCAGTATTTT. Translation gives CASSSRTGTDTQYF.

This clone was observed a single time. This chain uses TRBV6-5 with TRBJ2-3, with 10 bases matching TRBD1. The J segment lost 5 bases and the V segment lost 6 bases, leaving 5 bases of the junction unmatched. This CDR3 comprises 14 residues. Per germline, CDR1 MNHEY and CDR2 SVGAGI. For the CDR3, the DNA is TGTGCCAGCAGATTGGACAGGGGGGTAGATACGCAGTATTTT. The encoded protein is CASRLDRGVDTQYF.

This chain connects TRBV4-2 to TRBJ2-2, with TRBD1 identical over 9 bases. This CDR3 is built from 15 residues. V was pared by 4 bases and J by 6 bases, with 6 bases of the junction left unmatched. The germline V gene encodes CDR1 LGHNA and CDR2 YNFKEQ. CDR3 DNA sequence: TGTGCCAGCAGCCCCGGACAGGGGAATGCCGGGGAGCTGTTTTTT. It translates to CASSPGQGNAGELFF.

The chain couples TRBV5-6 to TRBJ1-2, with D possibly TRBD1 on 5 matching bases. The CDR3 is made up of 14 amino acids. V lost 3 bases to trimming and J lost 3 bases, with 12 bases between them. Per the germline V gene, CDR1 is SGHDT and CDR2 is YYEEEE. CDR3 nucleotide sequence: TGTGCCAGCAGCTCTGTACTGACAGACTATGGCTACACCTTC. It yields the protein CASSSVLTDYGYTF.

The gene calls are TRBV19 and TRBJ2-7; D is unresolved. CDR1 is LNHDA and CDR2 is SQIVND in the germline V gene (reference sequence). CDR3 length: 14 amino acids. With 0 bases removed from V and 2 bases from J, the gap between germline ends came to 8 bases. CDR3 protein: CASSIDRLTYEQYF. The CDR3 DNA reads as TGTGCCAGTAGTATAGATCGGTTAACCTACGAGCAGTACTTC.

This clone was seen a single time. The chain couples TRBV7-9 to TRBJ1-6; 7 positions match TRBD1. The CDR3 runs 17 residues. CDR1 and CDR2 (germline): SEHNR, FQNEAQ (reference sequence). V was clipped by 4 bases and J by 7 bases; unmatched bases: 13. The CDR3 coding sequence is TGTGCCAGCAGCTCCCTGCGAGGGACAGCCCGAAATTCACCCCTCCACTTT. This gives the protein CASSSLRGTARNSPLHF.

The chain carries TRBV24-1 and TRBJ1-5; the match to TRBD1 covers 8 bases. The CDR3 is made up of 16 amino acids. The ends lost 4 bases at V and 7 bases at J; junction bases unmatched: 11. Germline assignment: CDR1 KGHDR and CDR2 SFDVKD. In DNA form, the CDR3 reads TGTGCCACCAGTGACTCGAGACAGGGGCGGTGGCAGCCCCAGCATTTT. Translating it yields CATSDSRQGRWQPQHF.

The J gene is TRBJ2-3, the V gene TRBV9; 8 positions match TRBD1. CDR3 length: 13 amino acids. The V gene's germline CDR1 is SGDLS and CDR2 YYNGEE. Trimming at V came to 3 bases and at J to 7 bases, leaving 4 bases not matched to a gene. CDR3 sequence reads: CASSGTRGHTQYF. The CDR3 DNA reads TGTGCCAGCAGCGGGACCAGGGGGCATACGCAGTATTTT.

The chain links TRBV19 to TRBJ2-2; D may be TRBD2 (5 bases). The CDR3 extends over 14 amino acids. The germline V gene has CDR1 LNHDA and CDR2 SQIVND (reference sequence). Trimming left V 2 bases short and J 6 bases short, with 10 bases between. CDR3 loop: CASSINTGSGELFF. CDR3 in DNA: TGTGCCAGTAGTATAAATACGGGATCCGGGGAGCTGTTTTTT.